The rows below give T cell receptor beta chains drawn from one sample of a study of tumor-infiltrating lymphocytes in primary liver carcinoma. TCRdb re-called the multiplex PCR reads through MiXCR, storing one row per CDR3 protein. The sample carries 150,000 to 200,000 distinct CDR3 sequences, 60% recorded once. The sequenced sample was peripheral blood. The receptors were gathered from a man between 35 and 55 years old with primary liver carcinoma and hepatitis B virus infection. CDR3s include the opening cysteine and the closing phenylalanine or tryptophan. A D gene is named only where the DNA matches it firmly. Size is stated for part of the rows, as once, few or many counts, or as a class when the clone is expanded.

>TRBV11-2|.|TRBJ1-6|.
CASNLGGTKHWLHF
TGTGCCAGCAACTTAGGCGGGACAAAACATTGGCTCCACTTT
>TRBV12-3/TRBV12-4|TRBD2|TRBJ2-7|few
CASSLKASGNVEQYF
TGTGCCAGCAGTTTAAAGGCTAGCGGGAATGTAGAGCAGTACTTC
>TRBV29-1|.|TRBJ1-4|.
CSVEGHGDEKLFF
TGCAGCGTTGAGGGGCATGGCGATGAAAAACTGTTTTTT
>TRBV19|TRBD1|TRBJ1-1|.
CASSTKTGGAPAFF
TGTGCCAGTAGTACAAAGACAGGGGGCGCGCCAGCTTTCTTT
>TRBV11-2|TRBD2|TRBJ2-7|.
CASGQGLAGEQYF
TGTGCCAGCGGTCAGGGACTAGCGGGAGAGCAGTACTTC
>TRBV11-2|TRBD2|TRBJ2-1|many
CASSSSQGLAGHNEQFF
TGTGCCAGCAGCTCCTCCCAGGGACTAGCGGGGCACAATGAGCAGTTCTTC
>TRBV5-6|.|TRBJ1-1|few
CASSLLDNMNTEAFF
TGTGCCAGCAGCTTGCTAGACAACATGAACACTGAAGCTTTCTTT
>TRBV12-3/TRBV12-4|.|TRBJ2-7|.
CASTEPGLAFYEHYF
TGTGCAAGCACCGAACCGGGACTGGCTTTTTACGAGCACTACTTC
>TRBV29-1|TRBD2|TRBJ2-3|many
CSVFTGTRATDTQYF
TGCAGCGTTTTTACCGGGACTAGGGCCACAGATACGCAGTATTTT
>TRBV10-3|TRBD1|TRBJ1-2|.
CAITGQGAEGYTF
TGTGCCATCACCGGACAGGGGGCGGAAGGCTACACCTTC
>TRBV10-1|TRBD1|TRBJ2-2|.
CASATGGDTGELFF
TGCGCCAGCGCGACAGGGGGGGACACCGGGGAGCTGTTTTTT
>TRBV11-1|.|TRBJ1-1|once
CASSLGGRRTEALF
TGTGCCAGCAGCTTAGGGGGGCGAAGGACTGAAGCTCTCTTT
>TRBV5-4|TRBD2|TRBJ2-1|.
CASREGLDQGNEQFF
TGTGCCAGCAGGGAGGGACTAGATCAAGGCAATGAGCAGTTCTTC
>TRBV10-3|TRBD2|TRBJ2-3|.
CAITSGPSTDTQYF
TGTGCCATCACTAGCGGACCTAGCACAGATACGCAGTATTTT
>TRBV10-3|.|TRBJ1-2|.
CAISESGRNYGYTF
TGTGCCATCAGTGAGTCGGGTAGGAACTATGGCTACACCTTC
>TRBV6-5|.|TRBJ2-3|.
CTSSYNQRTNTQYF
TGTACCAGCAGTTATAATCAGAGGACCAATACGCAGTATTTT
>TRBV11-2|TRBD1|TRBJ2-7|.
CASSLQGTGPRKQYF
TGTGCCAGCAGCTTACAAGGGACAGGGCCGCGGAAGCAGTACTTC
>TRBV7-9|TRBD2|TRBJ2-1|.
CASSLGLAFNEQFF
TGTGCCAGCAGCCTGGGACTAGCCTTCAATGAGCAGTTCTTC
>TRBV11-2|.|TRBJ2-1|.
CVSRHTGGVYNEQFF
TGTGTCAGCAGGCATACTGGCGGAGTCTACAATGAGCAGTTCTTC
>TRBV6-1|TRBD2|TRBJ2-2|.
CASKEGRGVTGELFF
TGTGCCAGCAAAGAAGGTCGGGGGGTCACCGGGGAGCTGTTTTTT
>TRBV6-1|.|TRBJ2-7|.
CASSASFSERYF
TGTGCCAGCAGCGCGAGTTTCTCCGAGCGGTACTTC
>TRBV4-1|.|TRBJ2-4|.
CTSSPRDF
TGCACCAGCAGCCCCCGGGACTTC
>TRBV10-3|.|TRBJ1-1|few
CAFTRDQNTEAFF
TGTGCCTTCACTCGGGACCAGAACACTGAAGCTTTCTTT
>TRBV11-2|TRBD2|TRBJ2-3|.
CASSPRLAGEGDTQYF
TGTGCTAGCAGCCCGCGACTAGCGGGAGAAGGAGATACGCAGTATTTT
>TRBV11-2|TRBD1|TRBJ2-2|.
CTSSPVPGTGYSNTGELFF
TGTACCAGCAGCCCCGTCCCGGGGACAGGGTATTCTAACACCGGGGAGCTGTTTTTT
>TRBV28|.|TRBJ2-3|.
CAIQGVPNDTQYF
TGTGCGATCCAAGGGGTCCCCAATGATACGCAGTATTTT
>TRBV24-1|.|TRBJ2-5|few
CATSDRRATDQETQYF
TGTGCCACCAGTGATAGGCGGGCGACGGACCAAGAGACCCAGTACTTC
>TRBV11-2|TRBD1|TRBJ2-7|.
CASSTSGTATYEQYF
TGTGCCAGCTCGACTTCAGGGACAGCTACCTACGAGCAGTACTTC
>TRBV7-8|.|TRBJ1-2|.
CARSLGREDGYTF
TGTGCCAGAAGCTTAGGCAGGGAAGATGGCTACACCTTC
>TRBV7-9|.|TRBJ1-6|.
CASNKDGNSPLHF
TGTGCCAGCAACAAGGACGGAAATTCACCCCTCCACTTT
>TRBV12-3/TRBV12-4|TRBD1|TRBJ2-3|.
CASNLRQGPSSTDTQYF
TGTGCCAGCAATTTGAGACAGGGACCTTCTAGCACAGATACGCAGTATTTT
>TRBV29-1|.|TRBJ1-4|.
CSIWTISGEKLFF
TGCAGCATCTGGACCATTAGTGGTGAAAAACTGTTTTTT
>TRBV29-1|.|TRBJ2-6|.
CGVMTGRANVLTF
TGCGGCGTGATGACTGGGAGGGCCAACGTCCTGACTTTC
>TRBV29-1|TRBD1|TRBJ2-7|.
CSAGQGNVYDQYF
TGCAGTGCTGGACAGGGGAATGTTTACGATCAGTACTTC
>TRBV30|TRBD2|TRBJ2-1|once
CAWSEAGGYNEQFF
TGTGCCTGGAGTGAAGCGGGAGGGTACAATGAGCAGTTCTTC